The entry below describes one T cell receptor (beta chain). Its antigen is unknown. Germline CDR1 and CDR2: ENHRY and SYGVKD. Trimming took 6 bases from V and 4 from J, leaving 6 bases between them. The CDR3 length is 11 residues. Generated by immunoSEQ multiplex PCR, the TCRdb table keeps only in-frame clones and is missing some. The sample lists some 35,000 clones, approximately 93% occurring once. The data derive from a study of graft-versus-host responses after intestinal transplantation. The wider study: Isolated intestinal, liver-intestinal, or multivisceral transplants were what recipients had.

Findings and caveats of the study: GvH clones appeared in recipient marrow, some first in ileum or blood.

Sequenced here: unstimulated CD4+ T cells sorted from spleen or lymph node cells, sampled before transplant. The origin of this receptor is a human donor who was the organ donor for an intestinal transplant. V usage is TRBV10-3 and J usage is TRBJ2-5; D not resolved. The CDR3 here is CAISAGETQYF. CDR3 DNA sequence: TGTGCCATCAGCGCAGGAGAGACCCAGTACTTC.